The next 5 T cell receptor beta chains were all read from a single sample in a study of blood T cell repertoires in COVID-19. Repertoires were generated with immunoSEQ multiplex PCR, while TCRdb's copy carries only in-frame clones and drops some. The data contain approximately 290,000 clones, around 89% of them seen just once; the ten biggest clones take up 3.5% to 5%. Sample: PBMCs or T cells enriched from blood (not recorded which). These receptors came from a woman aged 18-30 years with acute COVID-19.

V and J are TRBV5-1 and TRBJ2-1, with 9 bases that match TRBD2. CDR1 and CDR2 from the germline V gene are SGHRS and YFSETQ. The CDR3 consists of 13 residues. With V trimmed by 2 bases and J by 10 bases, 4 bases remained unmatched. CDR3 nucleotide sequence: TGCGCCAGCAGCTTAAGCCTAGCGGGGGAGCAGTTCTTC. This codes for CASSLSLAGEQFF.

Note on this clone: At one end the junction does not follow the germline gene, possibly because of a read error. The genes are TRBV7-7 and TRBJ2-7; 8 positions agree with TRBD1. The CDR3 covers 13 residues. CDR1 and CDR2 (germline): SSHAT, FNYEAQ (reference sequence). CDR3 sequence (DNA): TGTGCTAGCAGCTTAGACAGGGGATACGAGCAGTACTTC. Its protein is CASSLDRGYEQYF.

This clone came up a few times. The chain combines TRBV28 with TRBJ1-6; 7 bases map to TRBD1. V shed 4 bases, J shed 5 bases, and the junction held 5 bases outside the gene matches. Germline V gives CDR1 MDHEN, CDR2 SYDVKM. This CDR3 contains 15 residues. This CDR3 reads CASSSWTGDNSPLHF. The CDR3 DNA sequence: TGTGCCAGCAGTTCGTGGACAGGCGATAATTCACCCCTCCACTTT.

This chain joins TRBV11-3 and TRBJ2-2; D is unclear. The germline V and J ends were trimmed by 8 bases and 0 bases, with 16 bases remaining between them. The CDR3 loop spans 16 amino acids. Germline V lookup: CDR1 SGHNT, CDR2 YENEEA. The CDR3: CASFFESIPNTGELFF. The CDR3 nucleotides read TGTGCCAGCTTCTTCGAAAGCATACCGAACACCGGGGAGCTGTTTTTT.

The CDR3 region is CASSKALVSRFAYEQYF. The CDR3 DNA reads TGTGCCAGCAGCAAAGCGCTTGTAAGCAGGTTTGCCTACGAGCAGTACTTC. This chain joins TRBV21-1 and TRBJ2-7; TRBD1 is the table's D call and was not checked against the DNA. TRBV21-1 is recorded as a pseudogene. The CDR3 loop spans 17 amino acids.